This T cell receptor (beta chain) was sequenced during a study of vaccination effects on CD4 cells after COVID-19. Whole-study context: Samples came from two convalescent patients 16 days and one week before vaccination.

This clone was found a few times. The target antigen is unknown. After expansion with viral peptide pools in the ViraFEST assay, antigen-specific CD4+ T cells were sequenced. Culture lasted 10 days before CD4+ T cell isolation. It was between March and December 2020 that the person had a SARS-CoV-2 infection confirmed by PCR. Cultures used approximately 2 million PBMC per well, approximately 10 IU/ml IL-2 and approximately 10 ug/ml peptides. Fresh IL-2-containing medium replaced half the medium on days 3 and 7. The V end lost 0 bases, the J end lost 1 base, and 3 bases lay between the germline ends. Per the germline V gene, CDR1 is LGHDT and CDR2 is YNNKEL (reference sequence). This CDR3 has 14 residues. Sequencing used immunoSEQ multiplex PCR; TCRdb keeps in-frame clones, though not all of them. The sample has fewer than 40,000 clones; 55% to 75% are singletons.

The rearrangement uses TRBV3-1 (or the pseudogene TRBV3-2) and TRBJ1-4, with D unclear. Sequenced material: CD4+ T cells from PBMCs cultured with a peptide pool, taken before COVID-19 vaccination. This clonotype was sampled from a human donor who had a prior SARS-CoV-2 infection. The CDR3 sequence is CASSQEVTNEKLFF. The CDR3 DNA is TGTGCCAGCAGCCAAGAGGTAACTAATGAAAAACTGTTTTTT.